These 17 T cell receptor beta chains were sequenced from one sample in a study of multiple sclerosis patients with progressive multifocal leukoencephalopathy. Time point described: time of PML onset. Measured with immunoSEQ multiplex PCR; TCRdb has only the in-frame clones, and not every one. The table includes tens of thousands of clones, more than 75% detected once. The sequenced sample was PBMCs, obtained from a patient treated with natalizumab. These receptors were taken from a human donor with progressive multifocal leukoencephalopathy.

This clone showed up just once. V usage is TRBV11-2 and J usage is TRBJ2-6; D possibly corresponds to TRBD2 (6 bases). V lost 3 bases, J lost 1 base, and 7 bases lay in between. Per the germline V gene, CDR1 is SGHAT and CDR2 is FQNNGV. This CDR3 comprises 15 residues. The chain's CDR3 is CASSLGGSGANVLTF. The CDR3 bases are TGTGCCAGCAGCTTGGGGGGATCTGGGGCCAACGTCCTGACTTTC.

This clone was seen a single time. V usage is TRBV7-2 and J usage is TRBJ2-2; D gene unclear. This CDR3 comprises 14 residues. Trimming left V 7 bases short and J 6 bases short, with 15 bases between. Germline V gives CDR1 SGHTA, CDR2 FQGNSA. The CDR3 region has the DNA TGTGCCAGCATTATTCAGCCCCCCCCCGGGGAGCTGTTTTTT. This translates into CASIIQPPPGELFF. The whole variable domain, remainder taken from reference TRBV7-2 and TRBJ2-2, is GAGVSQSPSNKVTEKGKDVELRCDPISGHTALYWYRQSLGQGLEFLIYFQGNSAPDKSGLPSDRFSAERTGGSVSTLTIQRTQQEDSAVYLCASIIQPPPGELFFGEGSRLTVL.

The rearrangement joins TRBV7-9 to TRBJ1-2; no definite D call. V lost 0 bases and J 5 bases, leaving 7 bases between the germline ends. The CDR3 has 13 residues. In germline, CDR1 is SEHNR, CDR2 FQNEAQ (reference sequence). CDR3 nucleotide sequence: TGTGCCAGCAGCTTAGCGCTAGGGTATGGCTACACCTTC. Translating it yields CASSLALGYGYTF.

The chain couples TRBV5-1 to TRBJ2-2, with 10 bases fitting TRBD1. This CDR3 is built from 15 residues. Trimming took 5 bases from V and 5 from J; bases not matched to a gene: 6. Germline values: CDR1 SGHRS, CDR2 YFSETQ. CDR3 sequence: CASSPDRGQTGELFF. CDR3 sequence (DNA): TGCGCCAGCAGTCCTGACAGGGGGCAAACCGGGGAGCTGTTTTTT. Supplemented by reference TRBV5-1 and TRBJ2-2, the full variable domain reads KAGVTQTPRYLIKTRGQQVTLSCSPISGHRSVSWYQQTPGQGLQFLFEYFSETQRNKGNFPGRFSGRQFSNSRSEMNVSTLELGDSALYLCASSPDRGQTGELFFGEGSRLTVL.

V is TRBV2 and J is TRBJ2-7, with D hard to call. The V end lost 3 bases, the J end lost 5 bases, and 14 bases lay between the germline ends. This CDR3 is built from 14 residues. Germline values: CDR1 SNHLY, CDR2 FYNNEI. The CDR3: CASSETWSRNEQYF. For the CDR3, the DNA is TGTGCCAGCAGTGAGACTTGGTCGAGGAACGAGCAGTACTTC.

V usage is TRBV18 and J usage is TRBJ2-1; D gene ambiguous. Trimming shortened V by 6 bases and J by 5 bases, and 26 bases separated the two germline ends. The length of the CDR3 is 18 residues. From germline, CDR1 is KGHSH and CDR2 LQKENI. CDR3 amino acids: CASSRVVMGFRTDNEQFF. The CDR3, as DNA: TGTGCCAGCTCCCGGGTAGTGATGGGATTTAGGACGGACAATGAGCAGTTCTTC.

This clone was found a few times. The rearrangement links TRBV7-3 to TRBJ2-2, with TRBD2 matching over 10 bases. After removal of 4 bases from V and 7 bases from J, the junction contained 3 bases not matched to a gene. Germline assignment: CDR1 SGHTA and CDR2 FQGTGA. CDR3 length: 14 amino acids. The CDR3 nucleotides are TGTGCCAGCAGCTCCGGACTAGCGGACGGGGAGCTGTTTTTT. Protein product: CASSSGLADGELFF.

V is TRBV5-1 and J is TRBJ1-4; weak D call: TRBD1 (5 bases). Per germline, CDR1 SGHRS and CDR2 YFSETQ. V was clipped by 4 bases and J by 0 bases, with 7 bases between them. The CDR3 has 14 amino acids. DNA for the CDR3: TGCGCCAGCAGCCCCAGGGCAACTAATGAAAAACTGTTTTTT. It translates to CASSPRATNEKLFF. The full variable domain, with the rest looked up from reference TRBV5-1 and TRBJ1-4, is KAGVTQTPRYLIKTRGQQVTLSCSPISGHRSVSWYQQTPGQGLQFLFEYFSETQRNKGNFPGRFSGRQFSNSRSEMNVSTLELGDSALYLCASSPRATNEKLFFGSGTQLSVL.

The CDR3 DNA sequence: TGTGCCAGCACGTTCCAGGGTGGAGATACGCAGTATTTT. This translates into CASTFQGGDTQYF. The V gene is TRBV6-1, the J gene TRBJ2-3; the D gene is possibly TRBD1 (5 bases). V gave up 7 bases and J gave up 5 bases, with 13 bases separating them. Germline values: CDR1 MNHNS, CDR2 SASEGT. The length of the CDR3 is 13 residues.

The V gene is TRBV5-6, the J gene TRBJ2-1; 10 bases align to TRBD1. Germline V gene data show CDR1 as SGHDT and CDR2 as YYEEEE. The junction had 7 bases not matched to a gene; V was cut back by 2 bases and J by 2 bases. This CDR3 has 17 residues. The CDR3 bases are TGTGCCAGCAGCTTACCCGGGACAGGGGATCCCTACAATGAGCAGTTCTTC. Encoded protein: CASSLPGTGDPYNEQFF. The whole variable domain, filled in from reference TRBV5-6 and TRBJ2-1, reads DAGVTQSPTHLIKTRGQQVTLRCSPKSGHDTVSWYQQALGQGPQFIFQYYEEEERQRGNFPDRFSGHQFPNYSSELNVNALLLGDSALYLCASSLPGTGDPYNEQFFGPGTRLTVL.

J is TRBJ1-3 and V is TRBV2; possible D gene TRBD1, 5 bases. V was trimmed by 5 bases and J by 0 bases, leaving 11 bases between them. The germline gives CDR1 SNHLY, CDR2 FYNNEI. The CDR3 contains 15 residues. Written as DNA, the CDR3 is TGTGCCAGCAGTCCAGTTGGGGCCTCTGGAAACACCATATATTTT. Protein sequence: CASSPVGASGNTIYF.

The rearrangement links TRBV28 to TRBJ2-6, with TRBD1 identical over 7 bases. The germline CDR1 and CDR2 sequences are MDHEN and SYDVKM. Unmatched junction bases numbered 8, after V lost 6 bases and J lost 0 bases. The CDR3 has 17 amino acids. CDR3 sequence: CASSLTGSFSGANVLTF. CDR3 DNA sequence: TGTGCCAGCAGCCTGACAGGGTCCTTCTCTGGGGCCAACGTCCTGACTTTC.

The rearrangement uses TRBV7-2 and TRBJ1-4; 9 positions agree with TRBD1. The junction had 4 bases not matched to a gene; V was cut back by 5 bases and J by 3 bases. CDR1 is SGHTA and CDR2 is FQGNSA in the germline V gene. The CDR3 is made up of 15 amino acids. CDR3 loop: CASSATGGPNEKLFF. Here the CDR3 DNA reads TGTGCCAGCAGCGCAACAGGGGGCCCTAATGAAAAACTGTTTTTT. The entire variable domain, with the rest obtained from reference TRBV7-2 and TRBJ1-4, is as follows: GAGVSQSPSNKVTEKGKDVELRCDPISGHTALYWYRQSLGQGLEFLIYFQGNSAPDKSGLPSDRFSAERTGGSVSTLTIQRTQQEDSAVYLCASSATGGPNEKLFFGSGTQLSVL.

V gene TRBV10-1 combines with J gene TRBJ1-5; D gene unclear. CDR1 and CDR2 (germline): WNHNN, SYGVQD (reference sequence). The CDR3 totals 13 residues. The V gene lost 4 bases and the J gene lost 5 bases, with 9 bases spanning the gap. In nucleotides, the CDR3 is TGCGCCAGCAGTGTCGGAATCGATCAGCCCCAGCATTTT. The encoded protein is CASSVGIDQPQHF.

This rearrangement joins TRBV5-4 to TRBJ2-7; weak D call: TRBD2 (5 bases). Germline V gives CDR1 SGHNT, CDR2 YYREEE (reference sequence). Trimming removed 0 bases from V and 5 bases from J, with 6 bases in between. This CDR3 has 12 amino acids. CDR3 region: CASSLAGDEQYF. The CDR3 region has the DNA TGTGCCAGCAGCTTGGCCGGGGACGAGCAGTACTTC.

The chain combines TRBV27 with TRBJ2-1, with 9 bases identical to TRBD2. The CDR3 sequence is 15 residues long. Looked up from germline, CDR1 is MNHEY and CDR2 is SMNVEV (reference sequence). With 2 bases clipped from V and 6 bases from J, the junction kept 5 bases outside the gene matches. The CDR3 region is CASSLGLAGINEQFF. The CDR3 DNA is TGTGCCAGCAGTTTAGGGCTAGCGGGAATCAATGAGCAGTTCTTC.

The chain recombines TRBV4-3 with TRBJ2-1; 12 positions agree with TRBD2. The CDR3 contains 16 residues. V was pared by 0 bases and J by 4 bases, with 1 base of the junction left unmatched. Germline V gives CDR1 LGHNA, CDR2 YSLEER. CDR3 in DNA: TGCGCCAGCAGCCAAGAGGGGACTAGCGGGTACAATGAGCAGTTCTTC. Amino acids: CASSQEGTSGYNEQFF.